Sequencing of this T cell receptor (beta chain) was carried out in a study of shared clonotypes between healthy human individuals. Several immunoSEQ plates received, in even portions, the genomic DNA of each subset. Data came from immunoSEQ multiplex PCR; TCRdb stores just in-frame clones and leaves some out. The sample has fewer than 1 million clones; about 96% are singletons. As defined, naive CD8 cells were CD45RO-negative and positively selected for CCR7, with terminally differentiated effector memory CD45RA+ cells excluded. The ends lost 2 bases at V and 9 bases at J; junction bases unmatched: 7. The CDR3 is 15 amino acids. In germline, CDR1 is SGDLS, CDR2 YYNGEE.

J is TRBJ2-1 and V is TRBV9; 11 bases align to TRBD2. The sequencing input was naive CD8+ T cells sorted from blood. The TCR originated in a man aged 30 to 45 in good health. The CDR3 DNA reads TGTGCCAGCAGCGTTTCTAGCGGGAGGAATGGTGAGCAGTTCTTC. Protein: CASSVSSGRNGEQFF. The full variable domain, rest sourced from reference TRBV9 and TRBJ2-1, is DSGVTQTPKHLITATGQRVTLRCSPRSGDLSVYWYQQSLDQGLQFLIQYYNGEERAKGNILERFSAQQFPDLHSELNLSSLELGDSALYFCASSVSSGRNGEQFFGPGTRLTVL.